This TCR beta chain was recovered during a study of cytomegalovirus exposure and HLA in healthy donors. On the study more broadly: Earlier sequencing of 150 million to 200 million T cells yielded 90 million to 140 million unique TCR beta sequences. Counted in an early data release were about 85 million unique TCRs from HLA-typed donors.

The ends lost 5 bases at V and 5 bases at J; junction bases unmatched: 14. Germline V gives CDR1 SGHVS, CDR2 FQNEAQ. This CDR3 is built from 16 residues. Points from the study as a whole: Previously analyzed data showed that most TCR beta V segments were productive at a frequency of about 87% or about 30%. The authors confirmed in vitro that three CMV-associated chains were specific for CMV antigens.

For this clone: Its antigen is undetermined.

PCR was performed using 60 Vbeta and 13 Jbeta primers. Sequencing used immunoSEQ multiplex PCR; TCRdb keeps in-frame clones, though not all of them. Recorded here are approximately 200,000 clones; the top ten clones represent almost 0.75%. The sample comprised PBMCs. This sequence originates from a boy aged 5-17 years in good health and CMV-seronegative. The chain carries TRBV7-8 and TRBJ2-5; 7 bases fit TRBD2. The CDR3 bases are TGTGCCAGCAGCCTCCGGACTAGGTCCTCCTCGGAGACCCAGTACTTC. It codes for CASSLRTRSSSETQYF.